The present TCR beta chain was sequenced within a study of T cell changes during pregnancy in multiple sclerosis. The CDR3 has 15 residues. The germline gives CDR1 SGDLS, CDR2 YYNGEE. J lost 3 bases, V lost 2 bases, and 4 bases had no gene match. Data came from immunoSEQ multiplex PCR; TCRdb stores just in-frame clones and leaves some out. Of tens of thousands of clones listed, roughly nine tenths are singletons. The input for sequencing was peripheral blood, taken in the third trimester of pregnancy. This sequence originates from a female donor with multiple sclerosis, enrolled in a pregnancy study. The chain joins TRBV9 to TRBJ2-7, with 11 bases lining up with TRBD1. The CDR3 bases are TGTGCCAGCAGCGTGGGACAGGGGGTTGACTACGAGCAGTACTTC. Translated, it gives CASSVGQGVDYEQYF. The full variable domain, rest sourced from reference TRBV9 and TRBJ2-7, is DSGVTQTPKHLITATGQRVTLRCSPRSGDLSVYWYQQSLDQGLQFLIQYYNGEERAKGNILERFSAQQFPDLHSELNLSSLELGDSALYFCASSVGQGVDYEQYFGPGTRLTVT.